This T cell receptor (beta chain) was identified during a study of blood T cells in healthy people across ages. Primed by a sample-barcoded 5' primer and a J-beta primer mix, a second PCR proceeded for 7 to 11 cycles. TCRdb used MiXCR to reprocess the 5' RACE reads, holding one entry per CDR3 protein. This sample has some 1,800,000 distinct CDR3 sequences, with about 39% found just once. Every donor provided 9.5 to 10 milliliters of peripheral blood. Each sample yielded at least 6 million isolated PBMCs. Study observations and caveats: A greater number of naive CD4+ cells and higher diversity distinguished long-lived donors from aged donors.

The CDR3 spans 19 residues. CDR1 is LGHNT, CDR2 FRNRAP, per germline. Losses at the gene ends were 3 bases for V and 0 bases for J; bases not matched to a gene: 14. About this clonotype itself: Antigen: not known.

The source material was blood. This TCR was sampled from a human donor in good health. The chain joins TRBV12-5 to TRBJ2-3; 8 bases fit TRBD2. CDR3 sequence: CASGFPGVAGYPSTDTQYF. In DNA form, the CDR3 reads TGTGCTAGTGGTTTCCCCGGGGTAGCGGGGTACCCAAGCACAGATACGCAGTATTTT.